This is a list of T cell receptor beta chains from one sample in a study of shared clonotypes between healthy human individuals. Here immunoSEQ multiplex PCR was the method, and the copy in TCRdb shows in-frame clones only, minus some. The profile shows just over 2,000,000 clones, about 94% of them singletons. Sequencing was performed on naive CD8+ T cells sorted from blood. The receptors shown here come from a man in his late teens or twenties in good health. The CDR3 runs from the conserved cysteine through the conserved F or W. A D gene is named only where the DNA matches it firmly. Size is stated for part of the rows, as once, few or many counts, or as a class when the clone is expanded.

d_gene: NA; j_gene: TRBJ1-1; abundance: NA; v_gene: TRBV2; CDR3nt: TGTGCCAGCAGGGCCGGGAACACTGAAGCTTTCTTT; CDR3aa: CASRAGNTEAFF
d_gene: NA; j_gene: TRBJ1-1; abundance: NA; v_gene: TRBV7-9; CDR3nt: TGTGCCAGCAGCTTAGCAGGGCCTGAAGCTTTCTTT; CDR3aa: CASSLAGPEAFF
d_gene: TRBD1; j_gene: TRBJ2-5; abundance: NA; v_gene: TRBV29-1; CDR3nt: TGCAGCGTTGAAGATCCTTGGGACAGGGAAGAGACCCAGTACTTC; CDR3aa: CSVEDPWDREETQYF
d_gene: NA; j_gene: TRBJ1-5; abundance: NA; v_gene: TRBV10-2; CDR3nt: TGCGCCAGCAGTGAGGAGGGGCATCAGCCCCAGCATTTT; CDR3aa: CASSEEGHQPQHF
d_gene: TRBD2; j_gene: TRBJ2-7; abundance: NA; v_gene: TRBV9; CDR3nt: TGTGCCAGCAGCGTAAGTAGCGGGCCTTACGAGCAGTACTTC; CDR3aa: CASSVSSGPYEQYF
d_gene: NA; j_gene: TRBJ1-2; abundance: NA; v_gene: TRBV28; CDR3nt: TGTGCCAGCAGTTTCTCTCCGACTTTGGGGGACATCTACTATGGCTACACCTTC; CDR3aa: CASSFSPTLGDIYYGYTF
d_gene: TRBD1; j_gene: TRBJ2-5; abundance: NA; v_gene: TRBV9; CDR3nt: TGTGCCAGCAGCGCAGGGGGCGAAGAGACCCAGTACTTC; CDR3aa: CASSAGGEETQYF
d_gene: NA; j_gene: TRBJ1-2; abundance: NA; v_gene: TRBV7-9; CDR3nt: TGTGCCAGCAGCTTAGCGTACAGTAATGGCTACACCTTC; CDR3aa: CASSLAYSNGYTF
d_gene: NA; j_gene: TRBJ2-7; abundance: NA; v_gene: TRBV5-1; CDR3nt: TGCGCCAGCAGCTATGGACAGACCAGCTCCTACGAGCAGTACTTC; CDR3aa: CASSYGQTSSYEQYF
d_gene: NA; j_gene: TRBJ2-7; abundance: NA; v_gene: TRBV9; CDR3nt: TGTGCCAGCAGCGTAGATCTGGGCGAGCAGTACTTC; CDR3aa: CASSVDLGEQYF
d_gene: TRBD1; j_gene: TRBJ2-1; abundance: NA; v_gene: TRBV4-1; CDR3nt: TGCGCCAGCAGCCCTCCAGGCCACGGACAGGGTAAGAACAATGAGCAGTTCTTC; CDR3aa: CASSPPGHGQGKNNEQFF
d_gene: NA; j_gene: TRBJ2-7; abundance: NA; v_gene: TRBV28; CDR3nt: TGTGCCAGCAGTTTATTGGGCACCGAGCAGTACTTC; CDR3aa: CASSLLGTEQYF
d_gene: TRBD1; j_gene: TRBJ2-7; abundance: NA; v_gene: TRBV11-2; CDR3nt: TGTGCCAGTACCAACCTTGGGACAGGAGACTACGAGCAGTACTTC; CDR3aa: CASTNLGTGDYEQYF
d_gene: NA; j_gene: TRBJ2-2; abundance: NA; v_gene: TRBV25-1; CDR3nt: TGTGCCAGCAGTGTCTTCGCGAACACCGGGGAGCTGTTTTTT; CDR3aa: CASSVFANTGELFF
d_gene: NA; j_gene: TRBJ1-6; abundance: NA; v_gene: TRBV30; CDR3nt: TGTGCCCACGGTCAGGACTATAATTCACCCCTCCACTTT; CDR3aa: CAHGQDYNSPLHF
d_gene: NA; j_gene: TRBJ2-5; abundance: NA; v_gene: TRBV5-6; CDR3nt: TGTGCCAGCAGCTTTGGAACAGGTCAAGAGACCCAGTACTTC; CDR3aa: CASSFGTGQETQYF
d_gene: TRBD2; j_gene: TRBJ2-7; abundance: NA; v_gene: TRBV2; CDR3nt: TGTGCCAGCAGTGAAGCGCCGGGACTAGGATACGAGCAGTACTTC; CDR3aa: CASSEAPGLGYEQYF
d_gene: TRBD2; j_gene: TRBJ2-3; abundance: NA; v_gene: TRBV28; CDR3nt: TGTGCCAGCAGTTTGTTACTAGCGGGGGAGGGAACAGATACGCAGTATTTT; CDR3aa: CASSLLLAGEGTDTQYF
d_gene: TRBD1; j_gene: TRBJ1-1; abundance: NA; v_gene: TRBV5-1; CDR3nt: TGCGCCAGCAGCTCGAGGGGACAGGGAAACACTGAAGCTTTCTTT; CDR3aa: CASSSRGQGNTEAFF
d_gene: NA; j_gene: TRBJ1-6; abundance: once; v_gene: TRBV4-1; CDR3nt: TGCGCCAGCAGCCAGGCAACATCCTATAATTCACCCCTCCACTTT; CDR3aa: CASSQATSYNSPLHF
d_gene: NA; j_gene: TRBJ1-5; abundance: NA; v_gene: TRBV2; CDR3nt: TGTGCCAGCAGTATTCCTAATCAGCCCCAGCATTTT; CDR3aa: CASSIPNQPQHF
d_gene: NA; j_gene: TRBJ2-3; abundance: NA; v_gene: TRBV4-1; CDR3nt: TGCGCCAGCAGCCAAGAGCGGGACTTCTTCAGTACGCAGTATTTT; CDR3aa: CASSQERDFFSTQYF